The sequence of this T cell receptor (beta chain) was determined in a study of identical twins. Germline lookup yields CDR1 LGHNA and CDR2 YSLEER. The CDR3 runs 17 residues. Trimming took 4 bases from V and 2 from J, leaving 18 bases between them. TCRdb re-derived calls from the 5' RACE reads in MiXCR, one entry per CDR3 protein. This table has around 510,000 distinct CDR3 sequences, around an eighth appearing once. The sample holds a few counts of this clonotype. Each donor (without exception) was a healthy Caucasian. Another study also made use of these data, one on yellow fever vaccine responses in identical twins.

This receptor was taken from a woman under 30 in good health. The specimen sequenced was CD4+ T cells sorted from blood. The chain uses TRBV4-3 and TRBJ2-1; D remains unclear. The CDR3 bases are TGCGCCAGCAGCCCATCCTCGGGTAGAAGCGCCTACAATGAGCAGTTCTTC. It codes for CASSPSSGRSAYNEQFF.